This TCR beta chain was found in a study of radiation and T cells in renal cell carcinoma. Study conclusions and caveats: From baseline, blood top tumor clonotypes peaked at 2 weeks post-radiation.

TCRdb's copy holds only in-frame clones and misses some; the assay was immunoSEQ multiplex PCR. The data contain 50,000 to 75,000 clones, 60% to 85% of them singletons. This clone has more than one count but fewer than ten. Its antigen is unidentified. The time point here: baseline pretreatment blood. Treatment defined: 15 Gy SBRT to primary tumor, nephrectomy 4 weeks later. The CDR3 spans 15 residues. The germline V and J ends were trimmed by 2 bases and 0 bases, with 9 bases remaining between them. Germline assignment: CDR1 SGHRS and CDR2 YFSETQ. This sequence was found in a man between 60 and 75 years old with renal cell carcinoma. The chain employs TRBV5-1 and TRBJ1-5; D perhaps matches TRBD1 (5 bases). The sequencing here drew on blood, taken from a patient whose treatment included radiotherapy and nephrectomy. The CDR3 sequence: CASSLLGDSNQPQHF. Here the CDR3 DNA reads TGCGCCAGCAGCTTATTAGGGGATAGCAATCAGCCCCAGCATTTT.